Below, 27 T cell receptor beta chains from the same sample are listed, as sequenced in a study of blood T cell repertoires in COVID-19. Method: immunoSEQ multiplex PCR; TCRdb's copy keeps in-frame clones and lacks some. The sample has about 200,000 clones; 65% to 85% are singletons. The sample taken for sequencing was peripheral blood. These receptors all stem from a woman of 80 years or more with acute or convalescent COVID-19.

V and J are TRBV10-2 and TRBJ2-7; 12 nucleotides align to TRBD2. The CDR3 is 15 amino acids. V gave up 6 bases and J gave up 3 bases; unmatched junction bases: 6. Germline V lookup: CDR1 WSHSY, CDR2 SAAADI. CDR3 bases: TGCGCCAGCAGCATACTAGCGGGAGGCCTCTACGAGCAGTACTTC. Translated, it gives CASSILAGGLYEQYF.

The chain employs TRBV18 and TRBJ2-5, with 7 bases that match TRBD1. The V segment lost 3 bases and the J segment 2 bases; nucleotides outside the gene matches: 3. This CDR3 region has 14 residues. From germline, CDR1 is KGHSH and CDR2 LQKENI. The CDR3 sequence: CASSPPGQQETQYF. CDR3 nucleotide sequence: TGTGCCAGCTCACCGCCGGGACAGCAAGAGACCCAGTACTTC.

CDR3 sequence: CASSSLGRVGINEQFF. The CDR3 coding sequence is TGTGCCAGCAGCTCCCTCGGCAGGGTCGGTATCAATGAGCAGTTCTTC. The chain employs TRBV11-2 and TRBJ2-1; a possible D gene is TRBD1 (5 bases). V shed 4 bases and J shed 6 bases, with 19 bases lying between them. CDR3 length equals 16 residues. Germline loops: CDR1 SGHAT, CDR2 FQNNGV.

J is TRBJ2-7 and V is TRBV5-5; 11 nucleotides align to TRBD2. Germline V gene data show CDR1 as SGHKS and CDR2 as YYEKEE (reference sequence). The J segment lost 2 bases and the V segment lost 5 bases, leaving 6 bases of the junction unmatched. This CDR3 is built from 15 residues. CDR3 residues: CASRGGLAEPYEQYF. Written as DNA, the CDR3 is TGTGCCAGCAGGGGGGGACTAGCGGAGCCCTACGAGCAGTACTTC.

The J gene is TRBJ2-5, the V gene TRBV4-1, with 8 bases fitting TRBD2. CDR1 and CDR2 (germline): MGHRA, YSYEKL. Trimming cost V 3 bases and J 5 bases; bases outside gene matches: 11. CDR3 length: 16 amino acids. For the CDR3, the DNA is TGCGCCAGCAGCCAGCCCTCCGGGGGGGCTGGGGAGACCCAGTACTTC. It specifies CASSQPSGGAGETQYF.

The V and J genes are TRBV27 and TRBJ2-1, with 12 bases fitting TRBD2. Germline loops: CDR1 MNHEY, CDR2 SMNVEV (reference sequence). The CDR3 is made up of 16 amino acids. After removal of 5 bases from V and 4 bases from J, the junction contained 6 bases not matched to a gene. CDR3 DNA: TGTGCCAGCAGTATCCTGACTAGCGGGAGTTACAATGAGCAGTTCTTC. It codes for CASSILTSGSYNEQFF.

This rearrangement joins TRBV5-6 to TRBJ2-3, with 7 nucleotides matching TRBD1. CDR3 length: 12 residues. With 1 base clipped from V and 8 bases from J, the junction kept 1 base outside the gene matches. Germline-derived CDR1 and CDR2 are SGHDT and YYEEEE. CDR3 loop: CASSLYRGTQYF. The CDR3 coding sequence is TGTGCCAGCAGCTTGTACAGGGGTACGCAGTATTTT.

A note on this clone: Different DNA sequences within this sample yield the same CDR3. V is TRBV11-3 and J is TRBJ2-3; D is unresolved. The V end lost 1 base, the J end lost 6 bases, and 5 bases lay between the germline ends. Germline CDR1 reads SGHNT; CDR2 reads YENEEA. The CDR3 has 12 amino acids. CDR3 loop: CASSLGEDTQYF. For the CDR3, the DNA is TGTGCCAGCAGCTTAGGTGAGGATACGCAGTATTTT. Complete variable domain (other parts from reference TRBV11-3 and TRBJ2-3): EAGVVQSPRYKIIEKKQPVAFWCNPISGHNTLYWYLQNLGQGPELLIRYENEEAVDDSQLPKDRFSAERLKGVDSTLKIQPAELGDSAVYLCASSLGEDTQYFGPGTRLTVL.

The chain combines TRBV19 with TRBJ1-5, with D uncertain. V lost 5 bases to trimming and J lost 0 bases, with 8 bases between them. In germline, CDR1 is LNHDA, CDR2 SQIVND (reference sequence). This CDR3 is 14 amino acids long. CDR3 protein: CASSATYSNQPQHF. The DNA of the CDR3 is TGTGCCAGTAGTGCAACTTATAGCAATCAGCCCCAGCATTTT.

V usage is TRBV2 and J usage is TRBJ2-7; 11 bases match TRBD2. Per germline, CDR1 SNHLY and CDR2 FYNNEI. This CDR3 comprises 13 residues. After removal of 9 bases from V and 0 bases from J, the junction contained 1 base not matched to a gene. CDR3: CASGTSGSYEQYF. CDR3 sequence (DNA): TGTGCCAGTGGGACTAGCGGCTCCTACGAGCAGTACTTC.

CDR3 in amino acids: CASSEYGTDTQYF. As DNA, the CDR3 is TGTGCCAGCAGTGAGTATGGCACAGATACGCAGTATTTT. This chain uses TRBV6-1 with TRBJ2-3; no clear D gene. V was trimmed by 3 bases and J by 1 base, leaving 5 bases between them. Germline V CDR1 and CDR2: MNHNS, SASEGT. CDR3 size: 13 residues.

The chain joins TRBV5-4 to TRBJ2-7, with 7 bases fitting TRBD1. Germline loops: CDR1 SGHNT, CDR2 YYREEE (reference sequence). V gave up 4 bases and J gave up 1 base; unmatched junction bases: 5. The CDR3 has 14 amino acids. The CDR3 loop is CASSRPTGSYEQYF. The CDR3 DNA reads TGTGCCAGCAGCCGCCCGACAGGGTCCTACGAGCAGTACTTC.

The genes are TRBV7-2 and TRBJ2-1; D perhaps matches TRBD2 (5 bases). The V gene's germline CDR1 is SGHTA and CDR2 FQGNSA. The ends were cut back, 2 bases at V and 6 bases at J, with 11 bases in the middle. The CDR3 sequence is 14 residues long. CDR3 in DNA: TGTGCCAGCAGCTTATGGTCCAGCGGCAATGAGCAGTTCTTC. This sequence encodes CASSLWSSGNEQFF. Together with reference TRBV7-2 and TRBJ2-1, the CDR3 gives the full variable domain: GAGVSQSPSNKVTEKGKDVELRCDPISGHTALYWYRQSLGQGLEFLIYFQGNSAPDKSGLPSDRFSAERTGGSVSTLTIQRTQQEDSAVYLCASSLWSSGNEQFFGPGTRLTVL.

The chain has TRBV5-5 and TRBJ2-5; a possible D gene is TRBD1 (5 bases). The V end lost 1 base, the J end lost 0 bases, and 10 bases lay between the germline ends. Germline loops: CDR1 SGHKS, CDR2 YYEKEE (reference sequence). The CDR3 spans 15 residues. The chain's CDR3 is CASSLQTANQETQYF. CDR3 nucleotides: TGTGCCAGCAGCTTGCAGACAGCTAACCAAGAGACCCAGTACTTC. The full variable domain, in which reference TRBV5-5 and TRBJ2-5 provide the parts outside the CDR3, is DAGVTQSPTHLIKTRGQQVTLRCSPISGHKSVSWYQQVLGQGPQFIFQYYEKEERGRGNFPDRFSARQFPNYSSELNVNALLLGDSALYLCASSLQTANQETQYFGPGTRLLVL.

CDR3 sequence (DNA): TGTGCTAGTGGTTTGGGGGGCCCCACCCATGAGCAGTTCTTC. This encodes CASGLGGPTHEQFF. This chain joins TRBV12-5 and TRBJ2-1; TRBD1 might be the D (5 bases). CDR1 LGHNT and CDR2 FRNRAP come from the germline V gene. The CDR3 consists of 14 residues. Trimming cost V 1 base and J 8 bases, with 12 bases left between them.

This clone was picked up a small number of times. The chain uses TRBV9 and TRBJ2-5; weak D call: TRBD1 (6 bases). The V gene lost 0 bases and the J gene lost 3 bases, with 15 bases spanning the gap. Germline CDR1 and CDR2: SGDLS and YYNGEE. The CDR3 is 16 amino acids. The CDR3 DNA is TGTGCCAGCAGCGTAGGAACCGGGTCAGGGGAAGAGACCCAGTACTTC. Translating it yields CASSVGTGSGEETQYF.

The V and J genes are TRBV30 and TRBJ1-1, with D unclear. The length of the CDR3 is 11 residues. Germline V gene sequence: CDR1 GTSNPN, CDR2 SVGIG (reference sequence). Trimming cost V 0 bases and J 6 bases, with 5 bases left between them. The CDR3: CAWSVLSEAFF. The CDR3 coding sequence is TGTGCCTGGAGTGTACTTTCTGAAGCTTTCTTT.

DNA of the CDR3: TGCAGCGTTGAAAAGGGGACAGGGAACTATGGCTACACCTTC. Translating gives CSVEKGTGNYGYTF. V usage is TRBV29-1 and J usage is TRBJ1-2; 9 positions match TRBD1. The V gene's germline CDR1 is SQVTM and CDR2 ANQGSEA. The CDR3 is 14 residues long. V shed 2 bases, J shed 2 bases, and the junction held 3 bases outside the gene matches.

This clone was observed once. V gene TRBV14 combines with J gene TRBJ2-4; TRBD2 matches at 10 bases. Per germline, CDR1 SGHDN and CDR2 FVKESK. V shed 4 bases and J 6 bases; nucleotides not matched to a gene: 15. The CDR3 covers 18 residues. Here the CDR3 reads CASSPTPAGGVGGNIQYF. Written as DNA, the CDR3 is TGTGCCAGCAGCCCGACCCCAGCGGGAGGGGTTGGGGGAAACATTCAGTACTTC.

This chain uses TRBV3-1 (or the pseudogene TRBV3-2) with TRBJ1-3; D gene ambiguous. V lost 5 bases and J lost 2, with 7 bases in between. Looked up from germline, CDR1 is LGHDT and CDR2 is YNNKEL (reference sequence). This CDR3 has 13 residues. CDR3 region: CASSMYTGNTIYF. In DNA form, the CDR3 reads TGTGCCAGCAGCATGTATACTGGAAACACCATATATTTT.

This sequence joins TRBV21-1 and TRBJ1-5; the table's D call TRBD1 went unverified against the DNA. TRBV21-1 is a known pseudogene. The CDR3 runs 17 residues. The CDR3 nucleotides are TGTGCCAGCAGCAAAGTAAGCTACAGGAATAGCAATCAGCCCCAGCATTTT. Protein: CASSKVSYRNSNQPQHF.

The rearrangement joins TRBV30 to TRBJ2-1; the D gene is possibly TRBD2 (6 bases). Germline values: CDR1 GTSNPN, CDR2 SVGIG (reference sequence). V lost 1 base and J 5 bases, leaving 18 bases between the germline ends. The CDR3 runs to 16 residues. The CDR3 DNA reads TGTGCCTGGAGTGCGGGGGTGGGGACCGGGGACAATGAGCAGTTCTTC. Encoded protein: CAWSAGVGTGDNEQFF.

The chain combines TRBV11-2 with TRBJ1-2, with no clear D. Germline V gene sequence: CDR1 SGHAT, CDR2 FQNNGV. This CDR3 has 14 amino acids. V was cut by 3 bases and J by 7 bases, with 15 bases left in between. CDR3 bases: TGTGCCAGCAGCTTCCCCCCTGTGAGTTCTGGCTACACCTTC. Translated, it gives CASSFPPVSSGYTF.

This clone was observed a few times. This chain connects TRBV3-1 (or the pseudogene TRBV3-2) to TRBJ1-4; no clear D. V dropped 4 bases and J dropped 4 bases, with 7 bases sitting between them. The CDR3 spans 13 residues. Germline CDR1 LGHDT, CDR2 YNNKEL (reference sequence). Here the CDR3 reads CASSPVSNEKLFF. In nucleotides, the CDR3 is TGTGCCAGCAGCCCGGTTAGTAATGAAAAACTGTTTTTT.

The chain combines TRBV5-1 with TRBJ2-7; D may be TRBD1 (6 bases). The CDR3 extends over 14 amino acids. Germline loops: CDR1 SGHRS, CDR2 YFSETQ. The ends were cut back, 0 bases at V and 10 bases at J, with 17 bases in the middle. The CDR3 reads CASSLGQDRRYQYF. CDR3 coding DNA: TGCGCCAGCAGCTTGGGACAGGACCGTCGGTATCAGTACTTC.

The chain is built from TRBV29-1 and TRBJ2-4; D unresolved. Germline values: CDR1 SQVTM, CDR2 ANQGSEA. Trimming shortened V by 5 bases and J by 8 bases, and 13 bases separated the two germline ends. The CDR3 is 12 residues long. This chain's CDR3 is CSVSVSMDIQYF. CDR3 nucleotides: TGCAGCGTTAGTGTGTCTATGGACATTCAGTACTTC.

The chain carries TRBV18 and TRBJ2-5; 10 positions agree with TRBD1. Unmatched junction bases numbered 8, after V lost 2 bases and J lost 5 bases. The germline CDR1 and CDR2 sequences are KGHSH and LQKENI. The CDR3 length is 16 residues. In nucleotides, the CDR3 is TGTGCCAGCTCACCATATAGGACAGGGGGTGAGGAGACCCAGTACTTC. Its protein product is CASSPYRTGGEETQYF.